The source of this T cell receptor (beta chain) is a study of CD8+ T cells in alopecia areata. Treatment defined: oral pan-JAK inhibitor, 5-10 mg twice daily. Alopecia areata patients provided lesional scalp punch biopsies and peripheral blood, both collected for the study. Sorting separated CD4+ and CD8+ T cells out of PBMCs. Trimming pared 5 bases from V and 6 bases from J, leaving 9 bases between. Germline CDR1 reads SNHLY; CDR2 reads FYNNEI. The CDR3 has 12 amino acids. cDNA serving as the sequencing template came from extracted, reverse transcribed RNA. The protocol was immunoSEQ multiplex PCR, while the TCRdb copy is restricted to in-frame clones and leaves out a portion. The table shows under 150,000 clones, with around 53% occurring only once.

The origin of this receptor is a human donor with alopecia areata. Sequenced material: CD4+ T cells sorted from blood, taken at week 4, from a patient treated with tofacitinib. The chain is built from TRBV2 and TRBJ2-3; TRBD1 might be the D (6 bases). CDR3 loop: CASSRQGDTQYF. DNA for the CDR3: TGTGCCAGCAGTCGGCAGGGGGATACGCAGTATTTT. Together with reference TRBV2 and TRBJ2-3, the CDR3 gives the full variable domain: EPEVTQTPSHQVTQMGQEVILRCVPISNHLYFYWYRQILGQKVEFLVSFYNNEISEKSEIFDDQFSVERPDGSNFTLKIRSTKLEDSAMYFCASSRQGDTQYFGPGTRLTVL.